This T cell receptor (beta chain) was documented in a study of T cells in Graves' hyperthyroidism and ophthalmopathy. Across the whole study: At the time of initial diagnosis and before any treatment, peripheral blood was collected.

Study conclusions and caveats: A model of 13 V-J pairs discriminated ophthalmopathy from stable hyperthyroidism. Prediction of ophthalmopathy progression came a median around 7.1 months pre-onset.

A word on this clonotype: What it binds is unknown.

Germline trimming cut 8 bases from V and 4 bases from J; bases unmatched to any gene: 8. CDR1 is MNHEY and CDR2 is SVGEGT in the germline V gene. The CDR3 consists of 14 residues. Authors of the study amplified TCR beta CDR3 regions from RNA transcripts. The TCR CDR3 first-round RT-PCR relied on the HTBI primer set. TCRdb reanalysed the multiplex PCR reads using MiXCR and keeps one entry per CDR3 protein. The data contain under 400,000 distinct CDR3 sequences, 21% of them singletons. The V and J genes are TRBV6-2 or TRBV6-3 and TRBJ2-7; 10 bases are shared with TRBD1. Material: blood. The clonotype was recovered from a woman aged 45-65 years with Graves' hyperthyroidism. CDR3 sequence: CASFRDRGVYEQYF. The CDR3 coding sequence is TGTGCCAGCTTCCGGGACAGGGGCGTATACGAGCAGTACTTC.